Presented here are 14 T cell receptor beta chains from one specimen sequenced in a study of T cells in Graves' hyperthyroidism and ophthalmopathy. The CDR3 regions of TCR beta were amplified from RNA transcripts. Carried out on the TCR CDR3, a first-round RT-PCR used the HTBI primer set. TCRdb passed the multiplex PCR reads through MiXCR, listing each CDR3 protein once. The sample includes more than 500,000 distinct CDR3 sequences, about 15% of them seen just once. Sequenced: blood. Receptor source: a middle-aged woman with Graves' ophthalmopathy.

This clonotype has at least ten counts. The chain carries TRBV20-1 and TRBJ1-1, with D possibly matching TRBD1 (6 bases). Trimming cost V 5 bases and J 5 bases, with 18 bases left between them. The CDR3 has 14 residues. Germline V CDR1 and CDR2: DFQATT, SNEGSKA (reference sequence). The CDR3 DNA sequence: TGCAGTGCTCATTCACGGGGGGGACAAACTGAAGCTTTCTTT. It specifies CSAHSRGGQTEAFF.

J is TRBJ1-2 and V is TRBV3-1, with D unresolved. Germline loops: CDR1 LGHDT, CDR2 YNNKEL (reference sequence). The CDR3 is 14 residues long. V was cut by 0 bases and J by 2 bases, with 7 bases left in between. CDR3 nucleotide sequence: TGTGCCAGCAGCCAAGATCACAGCAACTATGGCTACACCTTC. Encoded protein: CASSQDHSNYGYTF.

The table lists this clonotype with many counts. The genes are TRBV6-1 and TRBJ2-7; 7 bases are shared with TRBD2. The germline gives CDR1 MNHNS, CDR2 SASEGT. The CDR3 is made up of 14 amino acids. V gave up 8 bases and J gave up 1 base; unmatched junction bases: 8. CDR3 DNA: TGTGCCAGCCAAGTTGGGCGGGGGTCCTACGAGCAGTACTTC. Protein sequence: CASQVGRGSYEQYF.

This clonotype was seen ten or more times. The chain employs TRBV12-3 or TRBV12-4 and TRBJ1-1; 7 bases map to TRBD1. The CDR3 contains 13 residues. The ends lost 7 bases at V and 0 bases at J; junction bases unmatched: 2. CDR3 in DNA: TGTGCCAGCATGGGACAGATGAACACTGAAGCTTTCTTT. Translating gives CASMGQMNTEAFF.

The chain employs TRBV30 and TRBJ1-2; D unresolved. CDR3 length equals 11 residues. CDR1 GTSNPN and CDR2 SVGIG come from the germline V gene (reference sequence). Between the trimmed V and J ends, which lost 2 bases and 5 bases, there was a span of 6 bases. CDR3 bases: TGTGCCTGGAGTTACAGTTATGGCTACACCTTC. Translation: CAWSYSYGYTF.

This clonotype occurred many times. V usage is TRBV4-2 and J usage is TRBJ2-4, with TRBD2 matching 13 bases. CDR1 and CDR2 (germline): LGHNA, YNFKEQ. The CDR3 length is 19 residues. V gave up 4 bases and J gave up 2 bases; unmatched junction bases: 11. The CDR3 loop reads CASSLGLAGDVATKNIQYF. CDR3 DNA: TGTGCCAGCAGCCTCGGACTAGCGGGAGATGTAGCGACCAAAAACATTCAGTACTTC.

The sample holds many counts of this clonotype. The chain joins TRBV4-1 to TRBJ2-7; tentatively, D is TRBD1 or TRBD2 (5 bases each). The CDR3 loop spans 17 amino acids. V gave up 0 bases and J gave up 5 bases, with 20 bases separating them. Germline V gives CDR1 MGHRA, CDR2 YSYEKL. The CDR3 is CASSQDEGRAGRDEQYF. The CDR3 DNA sequence: TGCGCCAGCAGCCAAGATGAAGGTAGGGCAGGGCGGGACGAGCAGTACTTC.

This clonotype has ten or more counts. V is TRBV6-4 and J is TRBJ2-6; D is unclear. V shed 7 bases and J shed 0 bases, with 25 bases lying between them. The CDR3 is made up of 20 amino acids. Germline-derived CDR1 and CDR2 are MRHNA and SNTAGT. This CDR3 is CASTQLRWLGYGSGANVLTF. The CDR3, as DNA: TGTGCCAGCACCCAACTTCGGTGGCTGGGGTACGGCTCTGGGGCCAACGTCCTGACTTTC.

The chain is built from TRBV11-2 and TRBJ1-3, with D perhaps matching TRBD1 (5 bases). V was trimmed by 4 bases and J by 2 bases, leaving 12 bases between them. The CDR3 contains 15 residues. Germline CDR1 and CDR2: SGHAT and FQNNGV. The CDR3 here is CASSWDESPGNTIYF. CDR3 in DNA: TGTGCCAGCAGCTGGGACGAGAGCCCTGGAAACACCATATATTTT.

The table lists this clonotype with a few counts. The chain combines TRBV28 with TRBJ1-5, with D possibly being TRBD1 (5 bases). Trimming removed 5 bases from V and 6 bases from J, with 17 bases in between. CDR3 size: 15 residues. Germline CDR1 is MDHEN and CDR2 is SYDVKM. In nucleotides, the CDR3 is TGTGCCAGCAGTCTCCGGGCAGGGTTTGGTCAGCCCCAGCATTTT. Translation gives CASSLRAGFGQPQHF.

The chain employs TRBV2 and TRBJ1-1; D perhaps matches TRBD1 (6 bases). V lost 3 bases, J lost 3 bases, and 11 bases lay in between. The germline V gene has CDR1 SNHLY and CDR2 FYNNEI. The CDR3 sequence is 14 residues long. The CDR3 loop reads CASSDEGGYTEAFF. The CDR3 DNA follows: TGTGCCAGCAGTGATGAGGGGGGGTACACTGAAGCTTTCTTT.

Many counts were recorded for this clonotype. The CDR3 loop is CASRGEFSYEQYF. CDR3 in DNA: TGTGCCAGCAGGGGGGAGTTCTCCTACGAGCAGTACTTC. The gene calls are TRBV12-3 or TRBV12-4 and TRBJ2-7; either TRBD1 or TRBD2 may fit D (5 bases each). V shed 6 bases and J shed 0 bases, with 9 bases lying between them. This CDR3 region has 13 residues.

This clonotype was detected a few times. The V and J genes are TRBV5-1 and TRBJ2-6; TRBD1 agrees at 7 bases. Looked up from germline, CDR1 is SGHRS and CDR2 is YFSETQ. The CDR3 has 19 amino acids. The ends lost 0 bases at V and 0 bases at J; junction bases unmatched: 9. This CDR3 reads CASSLAGLQGTSGANVLTF. In DNA form, the CDR3 reads TGCGCCAGCAGCTTGGCCGGCTTACAGGGGACCTCTGGGGCCAACGTCCTGACTTTC.

This clonotype was found many times. The chain couples TRBV28 to TRBJ1-2; unclear D gene. Germline V gene sequence: CDR1 MDHEN, CDR2 SYDVKM. The CDR3 is 14 amino acids. The V end was cut by 2 bases, the J end by 2 bases, with 9 bases between. The CDR3 DNA is TGTGCCAGCAGTTTAATGGTCAAAAACTATGGCTACACCTTC. It yields the protein CASSLMVKNYGYTF.